This passage covers 19 T cell receptor beta chains from one sample sequenced in a study of T cells in narcolepsy. Produced via immunoSEQ multiplex PCR; TCRdb's table is partial and in-frame only. The sample carries fewer than 40,000 clones, around 75% recorded once. Input material: CD45RA- memory CD4+ T cells from PBMCs. These receptors came from a human donor with narcolepsy.

V gene TRBV7-2 combines with J gene TRBJ2-2, with D perhaps matching TRBD1 or TRBD2 (5 bases each). Trimming left V 0 bases short and J 0 bases short, with 5 bases between. The CDR3 contains 15 residues. Germline CDR1 and CDR2: SGHTA and FQGNSA. The CDR3 DNA sequence: TGTGCCAGCAGCTTAGCGGGGGCGAACACCGGGGAGCTGTTTTTT. This sequence encodes CASSLAGANTGELFF.

This chain uses TRBV5-6 with TRBJ2-7, with 8 bases identical to TRBD1. With 3 bases clipped from V and 2 bases from J, the junction kept 4 bases outside the gene matches. The CDR3 is made up of 14 amino acids. Germline values: CDR1 SGHDT, CDR2 YYEEEE. The CDR3 DNA sequence: TGTGCCAGCAGCTGGACAGGGACACCCTACGAGCAGTACTTC. Translation: CASSWTGTPYEQYF. Together with reference TRBV5-6 and TRBJ2-7, the CDR3 gives the full variable domain: DAGVTQSPTHLIKTRGQQVTLRCSPKSGHDTVSWYQQALGQGPQFIFQYYEEEERQRGNFPDRFSGHQFPNYSSELNVNALLLGDSALYLCASSWTGTPYEQYFGPGTRLTVT.

The J gene is TRBJ2-3, the V gene TRBV29-1; perhaps TRBD1 as D (6 bases). V lost 4 bases, J lost 2 bases, and 10 bases lay in between. Per the germline V gene, CDR1 is SQVTM and CDR2 is ANQGSEA. The CDR3 is 13 amino acids. The CDR3 region is CSVGRGYTDTQYF. CDR3 DNA: TGCAGCGTTGGTAGGGGGTACACAGATACGCAGTATTTT.

This clone has only one observation. The V and J genes are TRBV5-1 and TRBJ1-2; tentatively, D is TRBD1 (5 bases). Trimming shortened V by 0 bases and J by 0 bases, and 6 bases separated the two germline ends. From germline, CDR1 is SGHRS and CDR2 YFSETQ. The CDR3 has 14 amino acids. DNA of the CDR3: TGCGCCAGCAGCTTGGGGGGGACTAACTATGGCTACACCTTC. The encoded protein is CASSLGGTNYGYTF.

This clone was detected a few times. The chain recombines TRBV30 with TRBJ2-5; D may correspond to TRBD1 or TRBD2 (5 bases each). The CDR3 contains 14 residues. The V end lost 7 bases, the J end lost 3 bases, and 18 bases lay between the germline ends. The germline V gene has CDR1 GTSNPN and CDR2 SVGIG (reference sequence). CDR3 in amino acids: CASGWGMGEETQYF. Here the CDR3 DNA reads TGTGCCTCCGGGTGGGGGATGGGAGAAGAGACCCAGTACTTC.

V is TRBV7-3 and J is TRBJ1-5; perhaps TRBD1 as D (5 bases). Trimming cost V 11 bases and J 6 bases, with 17 bases left between them. The CDR3 has 13 residues. Germline-derived CDR1 and CDR2 are SGHTA and FQGTGA. Here the CDR3 reads CASQERFGQPQHF. DNA for the CDR3: TGTGCCTCACAGGAAAGGTTTGGTCAGCCCCAGCATTTT.

This sequence joins TRBV7-9 and TRBJ2-2, with D perhaps matching TRBD2 (5 bases). The CDR3 length is 15 residues. The V gene's germline CDR1 is SEHNR and CDR2 FQNEAQ (reference sequence). Trimming removed 7 bases from V and 0 bases from J, with 12 bases in between. CDR3 DNA: TGTGCCAGCAAAGATCGAGCGGCGAACACCGGGGAGCTGTTTTTT. This codes for CASKDRAANTGELFF.

The J gene is TRBJ2-7, the V gene TRBV5-6; D uncertain. CDR3 length: 14 amino acids. Germline assignment: CDR1 SGHDT and CDR2 YYEEEE. The V end lost 0 bases, the J end lost 7 bases, and 14 bases lay between the germline ends. The CDR3: CASSLVSLQREQYF. In nucleotides, the CDR3 is TGTGCCAGCAGCTTGGTTTCGCTTCAAAGGGAGCAGTACTTC.

CDR3 amino acids: CASSTGQGDVRSRFF. The CDR3 DNA follows: TGTGCCAGTAGTACGGGACAGGGGGACGTCAGGTCGAGGTTCTTC. The rearrangement joins TRBV19 to TRBJ2-1; 11 bases agree with TRBD1. Losses at the gene ends were 4 bases for V and 15 bases for J; bases not matched to a gene: 14. CDR3 length: 15 amino acids. Germline CDR1 is LNHDA and CDR2 is SQIVND (reference sequence).

This clone was picked up one time. V usage is TRBV7-2 and J usage is TRBJ2-3; D is ambiguous. The CDR3 totals 14 residues. The V gene lost 2 bases and the J gene lost 0 bases, with 6 bases spanning the gap. CDR1 and CDR2 (germline): SGHTA, FQGNSA. The CDR3 DNA reads TGTGCCAGCAGCTTACAAGTGAGCACAGATACGCAGTATTTT. Protein sequence: CASSLQVSTDTQYF.

This chain joins TRBV13 and TRBJ2-3; no definite D call. The CDR3 is 13 residues long. V lost 6 bases to trimming and J lost 2 bases, with 9 bases between them. Per germline, CDR1 PRHDT and CDR2 FYEKMQ (reference sequence). CDR3 residues: CASRAHNTDTQYF. In DNA, the CDR3 is TGTGCCAGCAGGGCCCACAACACAGATACGCAGTATTTT. The variable domain in full, completed from reference TRBV13 and TRBJ2-3, reads AAGVIQSPRHLIKEKRETATLKCYPIPRHDTVYWYQQGPGQDPQFLISFYEKMQSDKGSIPDRFSAQQFSDYHSELNMSSLELGDSALYFCASRAHNTDTQYFGPGTRLTVL.

This clone was seen a handful of times. The chain links TRBV4-3 to TRBJ1-1; TRBD1 agrees at 8 bases. Germline trimming cut 1 base from V and 3 bases from J; bases unmatched to any gene: 4. Germline CDR1 and CDR2: LGHNA and YSLEER. The CDR3 is 15 amino acids. The CDR3 reads CASSQGTGTHTEAFF. The CDR3 DNA reads as TGCGCCAGCAGCCAAGGGACAGGGACCCACACTGAAGCTTTCTTT.

The chain recombines TRBV19 with TRBJ2-2; 7 nucleotides align to TRBD2. The CDR3 is made up of 18 amino acids. J gave up 4 bases and V 2 bases, and 13 bases lay outside the gene matches. The germline V gene encodes CDR1 LNHDA and CDR2 SQIVND (reference sequence). The CDR3 bases are TGTGCCAGTAGTATATCCCTACTCCGGGGCGGGGGCACCGGGGAGCTGTTTTTT. It encodes CASSISLLRGGGTGELFF.

V and J are TRBV21-1 and TRBJ2-5; TRBD2, as called in the table, went unchecked against the DNA. Judging by the DNA end, TRBJ2-7 fits better; the J call may be wrong. TRBV21-1 is termed a pseudogene. This CDR3 spans 14 amino acids. The CDR3 coding sequence is TGTGCCAGCAGTTACCCGCGCCTACGTTACGAGCAGTACTTC. Amino acid sequence: CASSYPRLRYEQYF.

On this clone itself: Other DNA sequences in this sample translate to the same CDR3. The gene calls are TRBV21-1 and TRBJ2-2; no DNA check was done on the table's D call, TRBD1. TRBV21-1 is reported as a pseudogene. This CDR3 is built from 17 residues. The CDR3 DNA is TGTGCCAGCAGCCCTCAACGGACAGGGAAAAGGGGTGGGGAGCTGTTTTTT. This encodes CASSPQRTGKRGGELFF.

This chain links TRBV18 with TRBJ1-1; D may be TRBD1 (5 bases). Germline lookup yields CDR1 KGHSH and CDR2 LQKENI. V was shortened by 3 bases and J by 10 bases, with 21 bases between the two germline ends. CDR3 length: 15 amino acids. Here the CDR3 reads CASSPPGRASVGAFF. In DNA, the CDR3 is TGTGCCAGCTCACCGCCGGGACGGGCTAGTGTTGGAGCTTTCTTT.

The rearrangement links TRBV19 to TRBJ1-1; tentatively, D is TRBD1 (6 bases). The CDR3 extends over 15 amino acids. The V and J ends lost 4 bases and 3 bases respectively, with 15 bases between them. The V gene's germline CDR1 is LNHDA and CDR2 SQIVND (reference sequence). The CDR3 region is CASSSNRAQDTEAFF. The CDR3 DNA is TGTGCCAGTAGTAGCAACAGGGCCCAGGACACTGAAGCTTTCTTT. The full variable domain, in which reference TRBV19 and TRBJ1-1 provide the parts outside the CDR3, is DGGITQSPKYLFRKEGQNVTLSCEQNLNHDAMYWYRQDPGQGLRLIYYSQIVNDFQKGDIAEGYSVSREKKESFPLTVTSAQKNPTAFYLCASSSNRAQDTEAFFGQGTRLTVV.

This clone showed up just once. This chain uses TRBV7-8 with TRBJ1-1; 7 positions match TRBD1. V lost 5 bases to trimming and J lost 6 bases; unmatched junction nucleotides: 6. Germline CDR1 SGHVS, CDR2 FQNEAQ. This CDR3 region has 13 residues. CDR3 sequence reads: CASSPQGRAEAFF. The CDR3 region has the DNA TGTGCCAGCAGCCCACAGGGGAGAGCTGAAGCTTTCTTT.

This clone was picked up a small number of times. The chain couples TRBV5-1 to TRBJ1-2, with 7 bases that match TRBD1. Germline loops: CDR1 SGHRS, CDR2 YFSETQ. This CDR3 contains 14 residues. Unmatched junction bases numbered 7, after V lost 0 bases and J lost 8 bases. CDR3 residues: CASSLETGRSGYTF. In DNA form, the CDR3 reads TGCGCCAGCAGCTTGGAGACAGGGCGTTCGGGCTACACCTTC.